A selection of T cell receptor beta chains follows, all from one sample in a study of control samples from healthy donors and cancer patients. Sequencing was performed with immunoSEQ multiplex PCR; in TCRdb, only in-frame clones are kept and a portion is missing. The table records about 100,000 clones, about 91% of them present only once. Sequenced sample: blood. These receptors came from a woman aged 18-29 years in good health. CDR3s include the opening cysteine and the closing phenylalanine or tryptophan. A D gene is named only where the DNA matches it firmly. Some rows mark clone size as missing; the rest say once, few, many or name a class of expanded clone.

TRBD1 TRBJ1-1 TRBV6-5 . TGTGCCAGCAATTGGGACAGTAACACTGAAGCTTTCTTT CASNWDSNTEAFF
. TRBJ1-4 TRBV19 . TGTGCCAGTAGCACCGGAGGGAGCGGCGGTGAAAAACTGTTTTTT CASSTGGSGGEKLFF
. TRBJ1-1 TRBV29-1 . TGCAGCGTTGAGGGGCCAGGGGTGAACACTGAAGCTTTCTTT CSVEGPGVNTEAFF
. TRBJ1-3 TRBV5-1 . TGCGCCAGCAGCCTGGGTGGCGTCTCTGGAAACACCATATATTTT CASSLGGVSGNTIYF
. TRBJ1-4 TRBV7-8 . TGTGCCAGCAGCTTTCCTGGACCCCCGGGGAATGAAAAACTGTTTTTT CASSFPGPPGNEKLFF
TRBD1 TRBJ1-1 TRBV11-2 . TGTGCCAGCACCCCCGGGACAGCGAACACTGAAGCTTTCTTT CASTPGTANTEAFF
TRBD2 TRBJ2-3 TRBV25-1 . TGTGCCAGCAGTGAGGGCGGGAGGGCCTCAGATACGCAGTATTTT CASSEGGRASDTQYF
. TRBJ2-4 TRBV3-1/TRBV3-2 . TGTGCCAGCAGCCAAGATCAAGGCAGAAGAGCCAAAAACATTCAGTACTTC CASSQDQGRRAKNIQYF
. TRBJ1-4 TRBV25-1 . TGTGCCAGCAGTGAATCCCAACTAGAAAAACTGTTTTTT CASSESQLEKLFF
TRBD1 TRBJ2-3 TRBV30 . TGTGCCTGGGGAAAGACAGGGGGAAGCACAGATACGCAGTATTTT CAWGKTGGSTDTQYF
TRBD1 TRBJ2-2 TRBV5-4 . TGTGCCAGCAGCGGACAGGGGGCGGGGACCGGGGAGCTGTTTTTT CASSGQGAGTGELFF
. TRBJ2-5 TRBV10-1 once TGCGCCAGCAGTGATGGCTCTCCTCAAGAGACCCAGTACTTC CASSDGSPQETQYF
TRBD1 TRBJ1-5 TRBV19 . TGTGCCAGTAGTACCACCCGGGACAGAAATCAGCCCCAGCATTTT CASSTTRDRNQPQHF
. TRBJ2-7 TRBV9 . TGTGCCAGCAGCCCCGGAGGGGACTCCTACGAGCAGTACTTC CASSPGGDSYEQYF
. TRBJ2-3 TRBV6-6 . TGTGCCAGCAGTCCCCCGGGGTACACAGATACGCAGTATTTT CASSPPGYTDTQYF
. TRBJ2-7 TRBV6-5 . TGTGCCAGCAGTCGACAGCTAAGTGGGGGCGGGGAGCAGTACTTC CASSRQLSGGGEQYF
TRBD2 TRBJ2-5 TRBV11-1 . TGTGCCAGCAGCTTAGCGGCGCCTAGCGGGTTGCGTGGGACCCAGTACTTC CASSLAAPSGLRGTQYF
TRBD2 TRBJ2-5 TRBV11-2 . TGTGCCAGCAGCTTTTCCGGGACTACCCACGAGACCCAGTACTTC CASSFSGTTHETQYF
TRBD2 TRBJ2-1 TRBV5-1 . TGCGCCAGCAGCTTGGTAACTAGCGGGAGAAATGAGCAGTTCTTC CASSLVTSGRNEQFF
. TRBJ1-6 TRBV12-3/TRBV12-4 once TGTGCCAGCAGTTTAACCGTTAATTCACCCCTCCACTTT CASSLTVNSPLHF
. TRBJ1-2 TRBV27 . TGTGCCAGCAGTTCCCGGGACGGACTATATGGCTACACCTTC CASSSRDGLYGYTF
. TRBJ2-3 TRBV12-3/TRBV12-4 once TGTGCCAGCAGACCCTCAACGGCGGATACGCAGTATTTT CASRPSTADTQYF
TRBD1 TRBJ2-1 TRBV11-2 few TGTGCCAGCAGCCCGGGGACAGGGGCTTTCTACAATGAGCAGTTCTTC CASSPGTGAFYNEQFF
. TRBJ2-2 TRBV24-1 once TGTGCCACCAGTGATTCTGGGACCGGGGAGCTGTTTTTT CATSDSGTGELFF
. TRBJ2-1 TRBV12-3/TRBV12-4 . TGTGCCAGCAGTTTAGCGGGCACCTTGGGCATCTTCTTC CASSLAGTLGIFF
. TRBJ1-3 TRBV19 . TGTGCCAGTACCGGACCTCTCTCTGGAAACACCATATATTTT CASTGPLSGNTIYF
. TRBJ2-1 TRBV24-1 . TGTGCCACCAGTGATCCCTCTGTCGGTAATGAGCAGTTCTTC CATSDPSVGNEQFF
TRBD1 TRBJ2-2 TRBV6-4 . TGTGCCAGCAGGACGACAGGGCGCACCGGGGAGCTGTTTTTT CASRTTGRTGELFF
TRBD1 TRBJ1-5 TRBV6-6 once TGTGCCAGCAGTGACGGACAGGGGGGCCAGCCCCAGCATTTT CASSDGQGGQPQHF
. TRBJ2-1 TRBV6-4 . TGTGCCAGCAGTGACACAAGTGACTACAATGAGCAGTTCTTC CASSDTSDYNEQFF
. TRBJ2-2 TRBV11-3 . TGTGCCAGCAGCTTGGGAGGAGCCGGGGAGCTGTTTTTT CASSLGGAGELFF
. TRBJ1-3 TRBV28 . TGTGCCAGCAGTTTGTGGGGCATCTCTGGAAACACCATATATTTT CASSLWGISGNTIYF
TRBD2 TRBJ2-3 TRBV4-2 . TGTGCCAGCAGCCCGTCCCAGCGGGGTGCTAGCACAGATACGCAGTATTTT CASSPSQRGASTDTQYF
TRBD2 TRBJ2-1 TRBV6-5 . TGTGCCAGCAGTTACTCGAGCGGGGGAGCCTACAATGAGCAGTTCTTC CASSYSSGGAYNEQFF
TRBD2 TRBJ2-6 TRBV30 . TGTGCCTGGAGCATAGGGACTAGCGGGAGCTCTGGGGCCAACGTCCTGACTTTC CAWSIGTSGSSGANVLTF
. TRBJ1-4 TRBV5-5 . TGTGCCAGCAACTCCAAGGGTCCAGGCGAAAAACTGTTTTTT CASNSKGPGEKLFF
. TRBJ1-5 TRBV3-1/TRBV3-2 once TGTGCCAGCAGCCAAGATGTAGCAATTGGACAGCCCCAGCATTTT CASSQDVAIGQPQHF
TRBD2 TRBJ2-1 TRBV7-3 . TGTGCCAGCAGCGTGGGACTAGCGAAAAACAATGAGCAGTTCTTC CASSVGLAKNNEQFF
. TRBJ2-1 TRBV19 . TGTGCCAGTAGTATCTGGGGTTTAGGGAGTCTCAATGAGCAGTTCTTC CASSIWGLGSLNEQFF
TRBD1 TRBJ1-5 TRBV19 . TGTGCCAGTACGGAGGGACAGCGCAATCAGCCCCAGCATTTT CASTEGQRNQPQHF